These T cell receptor beta chains were read from a single sample in a study of human T cells and chemical hapten exposure. TCRdb reanalysed the 5' RACE reads using MiXCR and keeps one entry per CDR3 protein. The sample holds 150,000 or so distinct CDR3 sequences, 3.5% to 5% seen once. All receptors come from a female donor in good health. Each CDR3 is given with its conserved first and last residue. A D gene is named only where the DNA matches it firmly. Rows give clone size only sometimes, using once, few, many, or a class for an expanded clone.

>TRBJ2-1|TRBV6-5|many|.
CASSYGGSSYNEQFF
TGTGCCAGCAGTTACGGGGGTAGCTCCTACAATGAGCAGTTCTTC
>TRBJ2-7|TRBV7-2|many|.
CASSRSEYYEQYF
TGTGCCAGCAGTCGATCGGAATACTACGAGCAGTACTTC
>TRBJ2-1|TRBV7-9|many|.
CASSLDNSGNEQFF
TGTGCCAGCAGCTTAGATAACTCCGGGAATGAGCAGTTCTTC
>TRBJ1-2|TRBV7-2|few|TRBD1
CASSRMDRATYGYTF
TGTGCCAGCAGCAGGATGGACAGGGCTACCTATGGCTACACCTTC
>TRBJ2-3|TRBV28|many|.
CASSLTQQGGTRTDTQYF
TGTGCCAGCAGTCTCACTCAGCAGGGGGGGACTCGCACAGATACGCAGTATTTT
>TRBJ2-3|TRBV11-1|many|.
CASSLVISAEYADTQYF
TGTGCCAGCAGCTTAGTCATCTCAGCGGAATATGCAGATACGCAGTATTTT
>TRBJ2-6|TRBV6-4|many|TRBD1
CASSAQGVLLGANVLTF
TGTGCCAGCAGTGCACAGGGGGTGCTTCTGGGGGCCAACGTCCTGACTTTC
>TRBJ1-4|TRBV14|.|.
CASSPPFGKLFF
TGTGCCAGCAGCCCCCCGTTCGGAAAACTGTTTTTT
>TRBJ1-2|TRBV5-5|many|.
CASSLVGSSYYGYTF
TGTGCCAGCAGCTTGGTCGGCAGTTCCTACTATGGCTACACCTTC
>TRBJ2-5|TRBV3-1|many|.
CASSLWGETQYF
TGTGCCAGCAGCCTTTGGGGGGAGACCCAGTACTTC
>TRBJ2-5|TRBV5-1|many|TRBD2
CASSSTTSGGPQETQYF
TGCGCCAGCAGCTCGACGACTAGCGGGGGACCACAAGAGACCCAGTACTTC
>TRBJ2-3|TRBV6-6|few|.
CASSYFTDTQYF
TGTGCCAGCAGTTACTTTACAGATACGCAGTATTTT
>TRBJ1-1|TRBV12-3/TRBV12-4|many|.
CASSLALDTEAFF
TGTGCCAGCAGTTTAGCGTTGGACACTGAAGCTTTCTTT
>TRBJ2-5|TRBV18|many|.
CASSQQETQYF
TGTGCCAGCTCACAACAAGAGACCCAGTACTTC
>TRBJ1-5|TRBV12-3/TRBV12-4|many|TRBD1
CASSLGQGLFKQPQHF
TGTGCCAGCAGTTTAGGACAGGGGCTTTTTAAGCAGCCCCAGCATTTT
>TRBJ2-7|TRBV20-1|.|.
CSARQEYEQYF
TGCAGTGCTAGACAGGAGTACGAGCAGTACTTC
>TRBJ1-4|TRBV27|few|.
CASRSRGRNEKLFF
TGTGCCAGCAGAAGCCGGGGCCGTAATGAAAAACTGTTTTTT
>TRBJ2-3|TRBV3-1|many|TRBD2
CASSQDASGGADTQYF
TGTGCCAGCAGCCAAGATGCGAGCGGGGGGGCGGATACGCAGTATTTT
>TRBJ2-1|TRBV2|few|TRBD1
CASSVRMGQGAFEQFF
TGTGCCAGCAGTGTCAGGATGGGACAGGGGGCCTTTGAGCAGTTCTTC
>TRBJ1-2|TRBV6-1|many|.
CASSKQVHGYTF
TGTGCCAGCAGTAAACAGGTCCATGGCTACACCTTC
>TRBJ1-5|TRBV5-1|many|.
CASSLDSGNQPQHF
TGCGCCAGCAGCTTGGACAGTGGCAATCAGCCCCAGCATTTT
>TRBJ1-2|TRBV20-1|many|.
CSAREGNSANYGYTF
TGCAGTGCTAGAGAGGGAAACAGTGCTAACTATGGCTACACCTTC
>TRBJ1-2|TRBV7-2|.|.
CASRPGSGAYGYTF
TGTGCCAGCAGACCTGGCTCAGGGGCCTATGGCTACACCTTC
>TRBJ2-6|TRBV6-2/TRBV6-3|many|.
CASSYNIQGYSGANVLTF
TGTGCCAGCAGTTATAATATACAAGGATACTCTGGGGCCAACGTCCTGACTTTC
>TRBJ2-1|TRBV14|.|TRBD2
CASSAKSAGREQFF
TGTGCCAGCAGCGCAAAGTCAGCGGGGCGTGAGCAGTTCTTC
>TRBJ1-4|TRBV4-2|many|.
CASSQAGLGATNEKLFF
TGTGCCAGCAGCCAAGCGGGACTGGGAGCAACTAATGAAAAACTGTTTTTT
>TRBJ2-3|TRBV29-1|few|TRBD2
CSAHTTSASDTQYF
TGCAGCGCCCACACGACTAGCGCCTCAGATACGCAGTATTTT
>TRBJ1-2|TRBV20-1|many|.
CSATKSGRLSGYTF
TGCAGTGCTACAAAATCGGGCCGCCTCTCCGGCTACACCTTC
>TRBJ1-3|TRBV5-8|once|.
CASSSRLSGNTIYF
TGTGCCAGCAGCTCCCGACTCTCTGGAAACACCATATATTTT
>TRBJ2-1|TRBV7-2|many|TRBD2
CASSLASGAGGSEQFF
TGTGCCAGCAGCTTAGCGTCGGGAGCGGGGGGGTCTGAGCAGTTCTTC
>TRBJ1-5|TRBV27|many|.
CASSLRGSNQPQHF
TGTGCCAGCAGTTTAAGGGGTAGCAATCAGCCCCAGCATTTT
>TRBJ2-7|TRBV10-3|many|.
CAISEPLRSDAISYEQYF
TGTGCCATCAGTGAGCCCCTCCGAAGTGATGCTATCTCCTACGAGCAGTACTTC
>TRBJ1-2|TRBV12-3/TRBV12-4|many|.
CASSGRSLRGYTF
TGTGCCAGCAGTGGACGGTCATTACGGGGCTACACCTTC
>TRBJ2-7|TRBV10-3|many|.
CAISRDPVGEQYF
TGTGCCATCAGCAGGGACCCTGTGGGGGAGCAGTACTTC